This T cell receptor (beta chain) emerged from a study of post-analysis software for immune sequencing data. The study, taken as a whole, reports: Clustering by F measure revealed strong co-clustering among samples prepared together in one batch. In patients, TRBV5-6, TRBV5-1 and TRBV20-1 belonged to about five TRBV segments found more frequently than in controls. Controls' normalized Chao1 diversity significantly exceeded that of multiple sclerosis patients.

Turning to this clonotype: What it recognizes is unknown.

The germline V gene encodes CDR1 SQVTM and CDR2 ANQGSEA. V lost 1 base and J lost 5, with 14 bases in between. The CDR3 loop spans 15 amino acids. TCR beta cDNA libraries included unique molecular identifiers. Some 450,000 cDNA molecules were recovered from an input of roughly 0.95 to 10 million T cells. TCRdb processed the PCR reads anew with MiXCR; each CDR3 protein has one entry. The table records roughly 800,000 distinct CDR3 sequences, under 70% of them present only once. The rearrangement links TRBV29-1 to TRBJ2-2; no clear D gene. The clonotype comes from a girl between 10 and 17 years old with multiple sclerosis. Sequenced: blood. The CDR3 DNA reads TGCAGCGTTGAAGGGCCCACGCGTAGGACCGGGGAGCTGTTTTTT. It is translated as CSVEGPTRRTGELFF.